This TCR beta chain emerged from a study of blood T cells in healthy people across ages. Across the whole study: Per two T cells, template switching captured roughly one barcoded beta molecule. Broader study findings: Long-lived and aged donors differed, with more naive CD4+ cells and higher diversity in the long-lived.

This clonotype showed up just a few times. The antigen remains unidentified. The CDR3 loop spans 14 amino acids. V was pared by 4 bases and J by 4 bases, with 11 bases between. Looked up from germline, CDR1 is MGHRA and CDR2 is YSYEKL. PCR was performed a second time for about 6 to 12 cycles using a sample-barcoded 5' primer and a J-beta primer mix. TCRdb called the 5' RACE reads again in MiXCR, with one record for every CDR3 protein. The data contain about 1.4 million distinct CDR3 sequences, 55% to 75% of them seen just once; the ten biggest clones take up 5.5% to 8%. Total RNA was isolated from each sample in quantities of at least 5.5 micrograms.

This sequence originates from a man aged 18 to 30 in good health. The V gene is TRBV4-1, the J gene TRBJ2-1; D unclear. Sequencing input: blood. This CDR3 reads CASSPEGLYNEQFF. The CDR3 region has the DNA TGCGCCAGCAGCCCCGAAGGCTTATACAATGAGCAGTTCTTC.